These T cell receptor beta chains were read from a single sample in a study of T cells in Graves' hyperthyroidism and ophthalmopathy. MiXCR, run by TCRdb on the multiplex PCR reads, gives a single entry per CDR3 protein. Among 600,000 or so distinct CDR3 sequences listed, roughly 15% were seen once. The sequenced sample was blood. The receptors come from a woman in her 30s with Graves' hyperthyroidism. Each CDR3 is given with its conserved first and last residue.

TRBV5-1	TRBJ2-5	CASSSLPLAGVGQETQYF
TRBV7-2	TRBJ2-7	CASSSDRGLRQYF
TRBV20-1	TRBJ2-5	CSAAGGVKETQYF
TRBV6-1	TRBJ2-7	CASSNRRGLDLEQYF
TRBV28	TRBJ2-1	CASSPNYNEQFF
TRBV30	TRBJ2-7	CAWGTGSSYEQYF
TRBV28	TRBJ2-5	CASSLRTSGRRGETQYF
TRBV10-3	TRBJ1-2	CAISDDRVYGYTF
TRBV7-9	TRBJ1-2	CASSPRTGSDYGYTF
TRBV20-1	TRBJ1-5	CSARDADTYSNQPQHF
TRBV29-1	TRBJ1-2	CSVEAVQPGYTF
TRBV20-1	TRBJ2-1	CSAIFSREFSHNEQFF
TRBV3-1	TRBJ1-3	CASSPRNKDTIYF
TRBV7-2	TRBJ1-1	CASSLRDLAFF
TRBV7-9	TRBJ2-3	CASSSAPYTDTQYF
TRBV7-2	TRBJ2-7	CASNHPRGEWSYEQYF
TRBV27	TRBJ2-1	CASRNSGRVLNEQFF
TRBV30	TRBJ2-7	CAWGTGGHSYEQYF
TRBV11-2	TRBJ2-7	CASSGPSGSIHEQYF
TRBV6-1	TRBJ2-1	CASGPLGSGNEQFF
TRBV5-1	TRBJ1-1	CASSLQGVGYTEAFF
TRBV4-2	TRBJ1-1	CASSQVGTAVTEAFF
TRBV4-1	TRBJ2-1	CASSPGGREGRNEQFF
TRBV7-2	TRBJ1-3	CASSTPLGQGATGNTIYF
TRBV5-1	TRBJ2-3	CASSPRDRDTDTQYF
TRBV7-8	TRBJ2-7	CASSVITNSYEQYF
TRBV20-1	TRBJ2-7	CSARAADTYEQYF
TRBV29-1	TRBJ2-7	CSVAQNSYEQYF
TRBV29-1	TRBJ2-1	CSEGTSGRAREQFF
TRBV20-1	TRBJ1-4	CSARQGAGEKLFF
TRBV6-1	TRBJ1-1	CASSDGIHMNTEAFF
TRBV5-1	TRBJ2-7	CASSLGSGAGDYEQYF
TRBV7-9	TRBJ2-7	CASSPHDPLEEQYF
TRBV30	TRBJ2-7	CAWSEGQGSYEQYF
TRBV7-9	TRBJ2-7	CASSLGTGGLYEQYF
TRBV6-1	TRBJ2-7	CASSRGVSEQYF
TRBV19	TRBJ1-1	CASSISNPLGTEAFF
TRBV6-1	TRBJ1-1	CASSEGSVVHVEAFF
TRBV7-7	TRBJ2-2	CASSLRFQAGSTGELFF
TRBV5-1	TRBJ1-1	CASSPGGVRTEAFF
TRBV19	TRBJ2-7	CASSISGPNYEQYF
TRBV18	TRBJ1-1	CASSPPVTDNTEAFF
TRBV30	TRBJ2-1	CAWNNFNEQFF
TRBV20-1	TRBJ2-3	CSADQLAVTPGATDTQYF
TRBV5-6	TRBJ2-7	CASSSGNSPHEQYF
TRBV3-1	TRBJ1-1	CASSTLTGATEAFF